At least ten counts were recorded for the clone carrying this T cell receptor beta chain. Its antigen is undetermined. The sample is drawn from a study of T cells after yellow fever vaccination. Using its own MiXCR run on the 5' RACE reads, TCRdb lists one record per CDR3 protein. Of 200,000 to 300,000 distinct CDR3 sequences in the sample, 6.5% to 7.5% were seen once. General study findings and limits: Abundant bulk-population clonotypes could contaminate the FACS-sorted repertoires. Weaker in magnitude, the secondary response showed a faster peak on day 5 versus 15. Detected again after the booster were most primary-vaccination clones, at approximately 96% CD4 and approximately 90% CD8.

The sequenced sample was CD4+ T cells sorted from PBMCs, obtained on the day of the yellow fever booster vaccination. This sequence was found in a man under 40 who received the YFV17D yellow fever vaccine.

CDR3 loop: CASSLGEGETQYF. CDR3 nucleotide sequence: TGTGCCAGCAGCTTAGGGGAGGGAGAGACCCAGTACTTC. The chain is built from TRBV7-4 and TRBJ2-5, with 7 bases that match TRBD2. V lost 1 base to trimming and J lost 4 bases; unmatched junction nucleotides: 0. The CDR3 loop spans 13 amino acids. Germline lookup yields CDR1 SGHVT and CDR2 SQSDAQ.